This TCR beta chain was recovered during a study of early T cells in non-severe SARS-CoV-2 infection. The germline V gene encodes CDR1 LGHNA and CDR2 YNFKEQ. CDR3 length: 16 residues. Unmatched junction bases numbered 4, after V lost 2 bases and J lost 4 bases. Unique molecular identifiers tagged individual cDNA molecules. TCRdb reprocessed the 5' RACE reads with MiXCR, giving one entry per CDR3 protein. The table has about 33,000 distinct CDR3 sequences, roughly 5.6% seen once. Many counts were recorded for this clonotype. Its matching antigen is unknown. Findings and limits, study-wide: The study's VDJdb matching favored anti-spike CD8 responses and missed private and CD4 specificities.

This TCR came from an adult who was a healthcare worker with PCR-confirmed SARS-CoV-2 infection or an uninfected control (not recorded which). The source material was whole blood. The chain has TRBV4-2 and TRBJ2-2; TRBD2 aligns across 10 bases. The CDR3 here is CASSQTLAGATGELFF. CDR3 bases: TGTGCCAGCAGCCAAACCCTAGCGGGGGCCACCGGGGAGCTGTTTTTT.